Listed below are T cell receptor beta chains from one sample, sequenced in a study of control samples from healthy donors and cancer patients. TCRdb's copy holds only in-frame clones and misses some; the assay was immunoSEQ multiplex PCR. The sample contains about 250,000 clones, over 75% of which appear only once. Source material: PBMCs. The receptor set was obtained from a woman aged 60-75 years with lung cancer. Both conserved end residues are part of each CDR3. The D gene is left open where the match is weak. Clone size is given for some rows only: seen once, a few or many times, or a class if the clone is expanded.

>NA|NA|TRBV7-2|TRBJ1-6
CASSWGGRDSSSPLHF
TGTGCCAGCAGCTGGGGGGGGAGGGACTCTTCATCACCCCTCCACTTT
>TRBD1|once|TRBV27|TRBJ1-2
CASSSPTGRGYTF
TGTGCCAGCAGTTCCCCGACAGGGAGAGGCTACACCTTC
>TRBD2|NA|TRBV30|TRBJ2-1
CAWSPTSGRGSGEQFF
TGTGCCTGGAGTCCAACTAGCGGGAGGGGGTCTGGTGAGCAGTTCTTC
>NA|NA|TRBV6-1|TRBJ1-6
CASSEYDLRSPLHF
TGTGCCAGCAGTGAATACGACCTGCGGTCACCCCTCCACTTT
>NA|NA|TRBV19|TRBJ2-7
CASGWTPYEQYF
TGTGCCAGTGGTTGGACTCCATACGAGCAGTACTTC
>NA|NA|TRBV19|TRBJ1-2
CASSIRDTRNYGYTF
TGTGCCAGTAGTATCCGGGACACCAGAAACTATGGCTACACCTTC
>NA|NA|TRBV5-6|TRBJ1-3
CASSLVRFGADGNTIYF
TGTGCCAGCAGCTTGGTTAGATTCGGGGCGGATGGAAACACCATATATTTT
>NA|NA|TRBV18|TRBJ2-7
CASSPGGSIYEQYF
TGTGCCAGCTCACCGGGCGGGTCGATATACGAGCAGTACTTC
>TRBD1|NA|TRBV11-3|TRBJ1-5
CASSGPSGQGGQPQHF
TGTGCCAGCAGCGGCCCCTCGGGACAGGGAGGCCAGCCCCAGCATTTT
>TRBD1|NA|TRBV2|TRBJ1-6
CASSRGTGNSPLHF
TGTGCCAGCAGTAGGGGGACAGGGAATTCACCCCTCCACTTT
>NA|NA|TRBV27|TRBJ2-1
CASSEQGREQFF
TGTGCCAGCAGTGAACAGGGTCGTGAGCAGTTCTTC
>NA|NA|TRBV5-6|TRBJ2-7
CASSHRVYEQYF
TGTGCCAGCAGCCACAGGGTTTACGAGCAGTACTTC
>TRBD1|once|TRBV19|TRBJ2-2
CASSPQLLGGSYTGELFF
TGTGCCAGTAGTCCACAGCTACTAGGGGGCTCGTACACCGGGGAGCTGTTTTTT
>NA|NA|TRBV12-3/TRBV12-4|TRBJ2-7
CASSRGGKQYF
TGTGCCAGCAGTCGGGGAGGCAAGCAGTACTTC
>TRBD1|NA|TRBV5-1|TRBJ1-1
CASSLAQGAMNTEAFF
TGCGCCAGCAGCTTGGCTCAGGGGGCGATGAACACTGAAGCTTTCTTT
>TRBD2|NA|TRBV7-8|TRBJ2-1
CASSPIAGVTYNEQFF
TGTGCCAGCAGCCCCATAGCGGGAGTAACCTACAATGAGCAGTTCTTC
>NA|NA|TRBV7-9|TRBJ1-4
CASSPQTRDEKLFF
TGTGCCAGCAGCCCCCAAACGAGGGATGAAAAACTGTTTTTT
>NA|NA|TRBV6-1|TRBJ1-1
CASSEANTEAFF
TGTGCCAGCAGTGAAGCCAACACTGAAGCTTTCTTT
>NA|NA|TRBV5-6|TRBJ2-3
CASSRAGIPSTDTQYF
TGTGCCAGCAGCCGCGCGGGGATTCCTAGCACAGATACGCAGTATTTT
>TRBD2|NA|TRBV6-4|TRBJ2-1
CASSPQVLAGGHEQFF
TGTGCCAGCAGTCCTCAGGTTCTAGCGGGGGGGCATGAGCAGTTCTTC
>NA|NA|TRBV24-1|TRBJ2-3
CATSLAGEADTQYF
TGTGCCACCAGCTTGGCAGGGGAAGCAGATACGCAGTATTTT
>NA|NA|TRBV5-1|TRBJ1-5
CASSPTGPNQPQHF
TGCGCCAGCAGCCCTACAGGGCCCAATCAGCCCCAGCATTTT
>NA|NA|TRBV5-6|TRBJ2-3
CASSLGGAGTDTQYF
TGTGCCAGCAGCTTGGGGGGGGCCGGCACAGATACGCAGTATTTT
>NA|NA|TRBV5-1|TRBJ2-7
CASSLLGGRQGSYEQYF
TGCGCCAGCAGCTTGTTGGGGGGGAGACAGGGATCCTACGAGCAGTACTTC
>NA|NA|TRBV5-8|TRBJ1-2
CASSSGLGASYGYTF
TGTGCCAGCAGCTCTGGACTGGGAGCCAGCTATGGCTACACCTTC
>NA|NA|TRBV3-1/TRBV3-2|TRBJ2-2
CASSPTVNTGELFF
TGTGCCAGCAGCCCGACAGTTAACACCGGGGAGCTGTTTTTT
>TRBD1|NA|TRBV7-3|TRBJ2-3
CASSLLGTGGPGGGDTQYF
TGTGCCAGCAGCTTACTCGGGACAGGGGGTCCCGGGGGAGGAGATACGCAGTATTTT
>TRBD2|NA|TRBV9|TRBJ2-1
CASSSGLAGLGEQFF
TGTGCCAGCAGTTCGGGACTAGCGGGCCTCGGGGAGCAGTTCTTC
>TRBD2|NA|TRBV5-1|TRBJ2-3
CASSHRGVRTDTQYF
TGCGCCAGCAGCCATCGGGGGGTTCGCACAGATACGCAGTATTTT
>NA|NA|TRBV7-9|TRBJ2-3
CASSLPTRRVSTDTQYF
TGTGCCAGCAGCTTACCTACACGACGGGTCAGCACAGATACGCAGTATTTT
>NA|NA|TRBV11-3|TRBJ2-7
CASSLDSNYEQYF
TGTGCCAGCAGCTTAGACTCGAACTACGAGCAGTACTTC
>NA|NA|TRBV5-6|TRBJ1-2
CASSLVGQNYGYTF
TGTGCCAGCAGCTTGGTCGGACAGAACTATGGCTACACCTTC
>NA|once|TRBV28|TRBJ1-2
CASSLGPYGYTF
TGTGCCAGCAGTTTAGGGCCCTATGGCTACACCTTC
>NA|NA|TRBV7-3|TRBJ2-1
CASSLRGLEAEQFF
TGTGCCAGCAGCTTACGGGGGTTGGAGGCCGAGCAGTTCTTC
>NA|NA|TRBV7-4|TRBJ1-5
CASSLGPRGTPGGRPQHF
TGTGCCAGCAGCTTAGGGCCTCGGGGGACCCCGGGGGGGAGACCCCAGCATTTT
>TRBD2|once|TRBV5-6|TRBJ2-1
CASQPLGGRSYNEQFF
TGTGCCAGCCAACCCCTGGGCGGGAGGTCCTACAATGAGCAGTTCTTC
>NA|NA|TRBV6-5|TRBJ2-7
CASSQDSFRHEQYF
TGTGCCAGCAGTCAGGACAGCTTCAGGCACGAGCAGTACTTC
>NA|NA|TRBV18|TRBJ2-4
CASSPPAPYQNIQYF
TGTGCCAGCTCACCACCGGCCCCTTACCAAAACATTCAGTACTTC
>NA|NA|TRBV4-1|TRBJ1-4
CASSHRETTNEKLFF
TGCGCCAGCAGCCACAGGGAAACAACTAATGAAAAACTGTTTTTT
>NA|NA|TRBV9|TRBJ1-3
CASSVFDGSGNTIYF
TGTGCCAGCAGCGTTTTTGACGGCTCTGGAAACACCATATATTTT
>NA|NA|TRBV4-2|TRBJ1-3
CASSQDRAAGNTIYF
TGTGCCAGCAGCCAAGACAGGGCAGCAGGAAACACCATATATTTT
>TRBD2|NA|TRBV27|TRBJ2-1
CASSLDGRAGYNEQFF
TGTGCCAGCAGTTTAGACGGGAGGGCCGGATACAATGAGCAGTTCTTC